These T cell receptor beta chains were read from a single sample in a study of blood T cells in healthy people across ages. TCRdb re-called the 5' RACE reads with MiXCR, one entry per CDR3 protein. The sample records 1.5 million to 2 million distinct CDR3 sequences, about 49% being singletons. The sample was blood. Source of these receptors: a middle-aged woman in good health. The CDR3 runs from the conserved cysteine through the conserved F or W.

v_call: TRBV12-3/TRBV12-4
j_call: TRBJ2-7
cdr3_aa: CASSLGTGGDEQYF

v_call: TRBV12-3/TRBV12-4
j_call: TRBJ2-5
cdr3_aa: CASSLIGEKPRWTQYF

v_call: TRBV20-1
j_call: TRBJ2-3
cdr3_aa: CSEVRTGHADTQYF

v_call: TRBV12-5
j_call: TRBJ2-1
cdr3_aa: CASGSGQGGNEQFF

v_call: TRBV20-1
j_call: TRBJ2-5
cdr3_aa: CSAPGDQETQYF

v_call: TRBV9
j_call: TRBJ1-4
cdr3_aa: CASSVGTIRTNEKLFF

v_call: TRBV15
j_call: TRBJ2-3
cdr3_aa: CATSWRRGGLDTQYF

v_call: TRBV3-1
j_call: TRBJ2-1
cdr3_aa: CASSQNPDPAWEQFF

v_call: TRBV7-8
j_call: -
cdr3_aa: CASSLVAGGAGETQYF

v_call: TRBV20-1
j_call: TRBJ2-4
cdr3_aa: CSARGRSQVAKNIQYF

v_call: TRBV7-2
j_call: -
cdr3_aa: CASSLAFIRGQGAYEQYF

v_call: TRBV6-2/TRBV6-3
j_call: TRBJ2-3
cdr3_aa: CASRSQRASTDTQYF

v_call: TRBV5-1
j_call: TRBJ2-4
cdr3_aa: CASSWGQGFEQYF

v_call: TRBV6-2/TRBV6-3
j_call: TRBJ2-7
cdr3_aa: CASSYTRLDDEQYF

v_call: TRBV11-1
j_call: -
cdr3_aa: CASSLDPPYEQYF

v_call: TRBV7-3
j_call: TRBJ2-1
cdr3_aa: CASSLGTAVYEQFF

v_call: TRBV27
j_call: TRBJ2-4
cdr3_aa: CASSLRGPAKDIQYF

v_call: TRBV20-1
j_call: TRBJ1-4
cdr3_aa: CSAPPGGGKLFF

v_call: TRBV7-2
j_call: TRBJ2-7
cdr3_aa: CASSLSGQGNEQYF

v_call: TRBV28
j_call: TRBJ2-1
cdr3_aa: CASISSGTYNEQFF

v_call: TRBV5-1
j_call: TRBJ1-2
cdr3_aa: CASSHTGEDYGYTF

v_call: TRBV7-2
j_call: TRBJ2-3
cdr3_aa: CASSSDRGTSQYF

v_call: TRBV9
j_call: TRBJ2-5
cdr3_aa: CASSAGTGSYNEQYF

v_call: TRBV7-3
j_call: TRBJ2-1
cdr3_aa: CASRQDGANEQFF

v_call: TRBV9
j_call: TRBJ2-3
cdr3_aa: CASSAPVGEWSTDTQYF

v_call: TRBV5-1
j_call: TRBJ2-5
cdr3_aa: CASSFGTGGLRETQYF

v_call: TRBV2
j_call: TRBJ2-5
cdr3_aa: CASRNRDLETQYF

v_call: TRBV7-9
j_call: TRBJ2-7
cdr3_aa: CASSLVPGLSYEQYF

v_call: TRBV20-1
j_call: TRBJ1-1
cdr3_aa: CSARGAIRQAFF

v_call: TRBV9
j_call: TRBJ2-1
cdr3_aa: CASSVASGGAVDEQFF

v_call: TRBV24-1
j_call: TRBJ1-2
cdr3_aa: CATSSDSNYGYTF

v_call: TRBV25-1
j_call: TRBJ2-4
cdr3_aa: CATWGGGQYF

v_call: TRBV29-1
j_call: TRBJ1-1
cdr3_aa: CSVQVRSTEAFF

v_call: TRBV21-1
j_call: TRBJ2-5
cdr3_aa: CASSKADRIQETQYF

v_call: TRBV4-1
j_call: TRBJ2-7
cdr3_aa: CASSQTTLTYEQYF

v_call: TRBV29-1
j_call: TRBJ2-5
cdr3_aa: CSVDTGNQETQYF

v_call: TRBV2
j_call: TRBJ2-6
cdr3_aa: CASSERQLGANVLTF